This T cell receptor (beta chain) originates from a study of blood T cell repertoires in COVID-19. Across the study: The United States, Italy and Spain supplied acute and convalescent COVID-19 samples. Sources were T cells, B-cell-depleted T cells, or PBMCs; the material itself was cDNA or gDNA.

Methods used by the authors: Quantification of nucleated cells was approximated via reference gene primer amplification. TCRdb's table, derived via immunoSEQ multiplex PCR, lists solely in-frame clones and lacks some. The DNA gave D and trimming, while V, J and clone size come from that table. The sample carries tens of thousands of clones, 70% to 90% recorded once. The CDR3 sequence is 14 residues long. The germline gives CDR1 SGHTA, CDR2 FQGNSA. J gave up 2 bases and V 5 bases, and 5 bases lay outside the gene matches. This sequence was found in a woman older than 75 with active COVID-19. The chain recombines TRBV7-2 with TRBJ2-7; the match to TRBD2 covers 8 bases. Material for sequencing was peripheral blood. CDR3 loop: CASSTTSGTYEQYF. CDR3 nucleotide sequence: TGTGCCAGCAGCACAACTAGCGGAACCTACGAGCAGTACTTC.